This T cell receptor (beta chain) was recovered during a study of T cell responses to AZD1222 COVID-19 vaccine. Worth noting for this clone: Its antigen is still unknown.

Trimming removed 1 base from V and 1 base from J, with 5 bases in between. CDR1 and CDR2 from the germline V gene are LGHDT and YNNKEL (reference sequence). The CDR3 length is 15 residues. Study-level points and caveats: Mostly white British, mostly female donors; authors suggested clonal diversity may be underestimated. CD4 TCRs linked to vaccination spanned spike, dominating at 160-218 and 743-854. Only six people who got AZD1222 tested seropositive at baseline. Repertoire sampling was restricted to post-peak T cell response timepoints.

This table comes from immunoSEQ multiplex PCR, and its TCRdb copy is limited to in-frame clones, with some not included. The sample holds under 140,000 clones; approximately 90% are singletons and the top ten take 7.8%. Sample: peripheral blood, taken on day 0 of AZD1222 vaccination. The chain uses TRBV3-1 (or the pseudogene TRBV3-2) and TRBJ2-6; unclear D gene. The sequence was collected from an adult in good health. CDR3 nucleotide sequence: TGTGCCAGCAGCCAAGTTATATCTGGGGCCAACGTCCTGACTTTC. This gives the protein CASSQVISGANVLTF.